The rows below give T cell receptor beta chains drawn from one sample of a study of PD-1 blockade in classical Hodgkin lymphoma. Repertoires were generated with immunoSEQ multiplex PCR, while TCRdb's copy carries only in-frame clones and drops some. This repertoire shows over 11,000 clones, roughly 78% found once; its top ten account for roughly 26%. Here the sequenced sample was peripheral blood mononuclear cells (PBMCs), taken before the second cycle of nivolumab. Receptors were obtained from a human donor with classical Hodgkin lymphoma. The conserved cysteine and the conserved F or W are not part of the CDR3 here. D genes are given only for firm matches.

>TRBJ1-2|TRBV10-2|-
ASSLRIHYGYT
>TRBJ2-2|TRBV9|-
ASSPQRRGNGELF
>TRBJ2-1|TRBV7-2|TRBD1
ASSLPGQGYNEQF
>TRBJ2-5|TRBV6-6|-
ASSTQGWGQETQY
>TRBJ2-5|TRBV4-2|-
ASSQDSQETQY
>TRBJ2-5|TRBV27|-
ASSPRDWIEETQY
>TRBJ1-2|TRBV28|-
ASGVPYGYT
>TRBJ2-7|TRBV5-4|-
ASSLAGFYEQY
>TRBJ2-1|TRBV6-5|TRBD2
ASSPSGGNWEQF
>TRBJ2-3|TRBV10-3|TRBD2
AISEPAGIRGDTQY
>TRBJ2-1|TRBV4-3|TRBD1
ASSQKAWGPGTGYNEQF
>TRBJ1-2|TRBV19|-
ASSSRRWDGYT
>TRBJ2-5|TRBV9|-
ASSVDPGRGETQY
>TRBJ1-1|TRBV6-6|-
ASVKNTEAF
>TRBJ2-7|TRBV5-4|TRBD1
ASSLGTGMSYEQY
>TRBJ2-7|TRBV27|TRBD1
ASRAALRDRPYEQY
>TRBJ1-1|TRBV5-8|-
ASSLGGGTEAF
>TRBJ2-5|TRBV6-1|-
AVDYRVETQY
>TRBJ1-2|TRBV27|-
ASALAANYGYT
>TRBJ2-2|TRBV5-1|-
ASSVGSGELF
>TRBJ2-7|TRBV7-2|TRBD1
ASSPSGTGLYEQY
>TRBJ2-1|TRBV27|TRBD1
ASSLEGQGLGGSYNEQF
>TRBJ2-1|TRBV19|TRBD2
ASSKISGGQNEQF
>TRBJ1-3|TRBV19|-
ASGSIGNTIY
>TRBJ1-6|TRBV28|-
ASSLRVRLTPLH
>TRBJ2-7|TRBV5-1|TRBD1
ASSLAGTGGNEQY
>TRBJ2-3|TRBV4-1|TRBD2
ASSQERGLAGGQDTQY
>TRBJ2-1|TRBV19|TRBD2
ASESPGTSIHHEQF
>TRBJ1-4|TRBV5-1|-
ASTPEWADEKLF